The count of the clone carrying this TCR beta chain is one. Its specificity is unknown. The data originate from a study of cytomegalovirus exposure and HLA in healthy donors. Overall study context: The approximately 110 validation repertoires used a platform that matched the one used for the approximately 620 first-cohort repertoires, as a later analysis reported. General study findings and limits: Testing in vitro showed a few CMV-associated chains specific for CMV antigens. Most TCR sequences were uncommon, yet certain public TCRs appeared in many donors. Reports showed the classifier diagnosing cytomegalovirus status with high specificity and sensitivity.

The V gene lost 1 base and the J gene lost 3 bases, with 12 bases spanning the gap. From germline, CDR1 is LNHDA and CDR2 SQIVND (reference sequence). The CDR3 is made up of 15 amino acids. TCRdb's copy holds only in-frame clones and misses some; the assay was immunoSEQ multiplex PCR. Seen here are some 200,000 clones, roughly 84% observed once, and the top ten hold approximately 3%. This receptor was identified in a woman aged 18-30 years in good health and CMV-seropositive. The chain joins TRBV19 to TRBJ1-2; D might be TRBD1 (6 bases). Sequenced sample: PBMCs. CDR3 bases: TGTGCCAGTAGTATAGTCGCGGGGGCCGACTATGGCTACACCTTC. Residues: CASSIVAGADYGYTF. The full variable domain, its missing parts supplied by reference TRBV19 and TRBJ1-2, is DGGITQSPKYLFRKEGQNVTLSCEQNLNHDAMYWYRQDPGQGLRLIYYSQIVNDFQKGDIAEGYSVSREKKESFPLTVTSAQKNPTAFYLCASSIVAGADYGYTFGSGTRLTVV.